The T cell receptor (beta chain) under discussion was sequenced for a study of cytomegalovirus exposure and HLA in healthy donors. This CDR3 region has 19 residues. V was trimmed by 3 bases and J by 4 bases, leaving 24 bases between them. Germline V gene sequence: CDR1 SGHDN, CDR2 FVKESK. PCR used 60 Vbeta primers and 13 Jbeta primers. Here immunoSEQ multiplex PCR was the method, and the copy in TCRdb shows in-frame clones only, minus some. The repertoire includes tens of thousands of clones, about four fifths of them detected once, and 3% to 4% sits in the top ten. This clonotype was sampled from a man aged 50 or older in good health and CMV-seronegative. The rearrangement joins TRBV14 to TRBJ2-2, with a weak D call TRBD2 (6 bases). Material for sequencing was PBMCs. CDR3 loop: CASSHSDFRREPPTGELFF. The DNA of the CDR3 is TGTGCCAGCAGCCACTCTGACTTCCGGCGGGAACCCCCCACCGGGGAGCTGTTTTTT. Full variable domain (missing parts from reference TRBV14 and TRBJ2-2): EAGVTQFPSHSVIEKGQTVTLRCDPISGHDNLYWYRRVMGKEIKFLLHFVKESKQDESGMPNNRFLAERTGGTYSTLKVQPAELEDSGVYFCASSHSDFRREPPTGELFFGEGSRLTVL.